The 9 T cell receptor beta chains below come from one sample, sequenced in a study of CD8+ T cells in alopecia areata. Treatment: oral pan-JAK inhibitor, 5-10 mg twice daily. After isolation, RNA underwent reverse transcription to generate cDNA as the sequencing template. Data came from immunoSEQ multiplex PCR; TCRdb stores just in-frame clones and leaves some out. The profile covers fewer than 150,000 clones, with approximately 85% appearing a single time and roughly 25% taken by the ten largest. The sample was CD8+ T cells sorted from blood, taken at week 4, from a patient treated with tofacitinib. These receptor sequences come from a human donor with alopecia areata.

The chain has TRBV6-5 and TRBJ2-2; TRBD1 agrees at 7 bases. Trimming at V came to 0 bases and at J to 5 bases, leaving 3 bases not matched to a gene. This CDR3 has 15 residues. Germline values: CDR1 MNHEY, CDR2 SVGAGI. CDR3 protein: CASSYSTGQTGELFF. DNA of the CDR3: TGTGCCAGCAGTTACTCGACGGGACAGACCGGGGAGCTGTTTTTT.

V is TRBV4-3 and J is TRBJ1-1; the D is unclear. The V and J ends lost 0 bases and 3 bases respectively, with 14 bases between them. The CDR3 has 16 amino acids. The germline V gene has CDR1 LGHNA and CDR2 YSLEER. The chain's CDR3 is CASSQDGLIGDTEAFF. The CDR3 bases are TGCGCCAGCAGCCAAGATGGTCTCATTGGGGACACTGAAGCTTTCTTT.

This chain joins TRBV27 and TRBJ2-7; maybe TRBD2 (6 bases). The germline V and J ends were trimmed by 0 bases and 5 bases, with 14 bases remaining between them. CDR1 and CDR2 from the germline V gene are MNHEY and SMNVEV (reference sequence). The CDR3 covers 15 residues. The CDR3, as DNA: TGTGCCAGCAGTTTATCGTGGGGAGGTCAGAACGAGCAGTACTTC. Residues: CASSLSWGGQNEQYF.

This clone was seen only once. The V call is TRBV28, the J call TRBJ2-7, with 8 bases identical to TRBD1. In germline, CDR1 is MDHEN, CDR2 SYDVKM. This CDR3 contains 14 residues. With 6 bases clipped from V and 2 bases from J, the junction kept 6 bases outside the gene matches. The CDR3 loop is CASSRQGSPYEQYF. In nucleotides, the CDR3 is TGTGCCAGCAGCCGACAGGGGTCCCCCTACGAGCAGTACTTC.

The chain carries TRBV7-9 and TRBJ2-7; D possibly corresponds to TRBD2 (6 bases). The CDR3 contains 14 residues. Germline V CDR1 and CDR2: SEHNR, FQNEAQ (reference sequence). The V end was cut by 3 bases, the J end by 0 bases, with 9 bases between. Written as DNA, the CDR3 is TGTGCCAGCAGCTTCTCGGGAGCCTCCTACGAGCAGTACTTC. It translates to CASSFSGASYEQYF.

The CDR3 spells CASSSTGTINQPQHF. The CDR3 region has the DNA TGTGCCAGCAGTTCTACGGGGACCATTAATCAGCCCCAGCATTTT. The rearrangement uses TRBV27 and TRBJ1-5; D perhaps matches TRBD1 (5 bases). The CDR3 contains 15 residues. The germline V gene has CDR1 MNHEY and CDR2 SMNVEV (reference sequence). The V end was cut by 4 bases, the J end by 4 bases, with 14 bases between.

This chain connects TRBV7-9 to TRBJ2-3; 7 nucleotides line up with TRBD2. J lost 3 bases, V lost 10 bases, and 10 bases had no gene match. Looked up from germline, CDR1 is SEHNR and CDR2 is FQNEAQ (reference sequence). The CDR3 loop spans 14 amino acids. CDR3 region: CANAREGITDTQYF. The CDR3 DNA reads TGTGCCAACGCCAGGGAGGGGATTACAGATACGCAGTATTTT.

The chain carries TRBV4-1 and TRBJ2-7; TRBD2 is a possible D gene (6 bases). The V end was cut by 0 bases, the J end by 1 base, with 10 bases between. The CDR3 is made up of 15 amino acids. In germline, CDR1 is MGHRA, CDR2 YSYEKL. CDR3 in amino acids: CASSQDPGASYEQYF. DNA of the CDR3: TGCGCCAGCAGCCAAGATCCGGGAGCGTCCTACGAGCAGTACTTC.

This clone has only one observation. This chain links TRBV11-3 with TRBJ2-3, with 10 bases lining up with TRBD1. With 5 bases clipped from V and 1 base from J, the junction kept 6 bases outside the gene matches. CDR1 and CDR2 (germline): SGHNT, YENEEA. The CDR3 has 16 residues. In DNA form, the CDR3 reads TGTGCCAGCAGCCCAACAGGGACAGGGGGCACAGATACGCAGTATTTT. Amino acid sequence: CASSPTGTGGTDTQYF.